Presented here are 26 T cell receptor beta chains from one specimen sequenced in a study of T cell repertoires in cytomegalovirus infection. The antigens for these receptors are not known. Via MiXCR, TCRdb re-called the reads, giving one row per CDR3 protein. Among around 900,000 distinct CDR3 sequences listed, roughly 30% were seen once. The specimen comprised cultured CD8+ T cells from PBMCs, sampled from culture after CMV antigen stimulation. The receptors stem from a human donor in good health (CMV status not recorded). Some clones in this sample may be carry-over from other donors' samples.

The V call is TRBV6-1, the J call TRBJ2-3, with unresolved D. The CDR3 runs 13 residues. Between the trimmed V and J ends, which lost 11 bases and 4 bases, there was a span of 16 bases. The germline gives CDR1 MNHNS, CDR2 SASEGT. The CDR3 here is CAGSGTVADTQYF. The CDR3, as DNA: TGTGCCGGTTCGGGTACTGTCGCAGATACGCAGTATTTT.

The V call is TRBV5-4, the J call TRBJ1-5; D remains ambiguous. The CDR3 is 14 residues long. CDR1 SGHNT and CDR2 YYREEE come from the germline V gene (reference sequence). V was trimmed by 3 bases and J by 5 bases, leaving 12 bases between them. The CDR3 spells CASSSAGSDQPQHF. The CDR3 coding sequence is TGTGCCAGCAGCTCGGCCGGGTCGGATCAGCCCCAGCATTTT.

V usage is TRBV7-6 and J usage is TRBJ2-7; the D gene could be TRBD1 or TRBD2 (6 bases each). The germline V gene has CDR1 SGHVS and CDR2 FNYEAQ. V dropped 3 bases and J dropped 5 bases, with 17 bases sitting between them. The CDR3 is 15 residues long. The CDR3 is CASSFGPGAADEQYF. CDR3 sequence (DNA): TGTGCCAGCAGCTTTGGACCGGGGGCGGCGGACGAGCAGTACTTC.

The chain joins TRBV6-2 or TRBV6-3 to TRBJ2-5, with a possible D match to TRBD1 (6 bases). V dropped 7 bases and J dropped 2 bases, with 11 bases sitting between them. This CDR3 is 13 amino acids long. Germline lookup yields CDR1 MNHEY and CDR2 SVGEGT. CDR3 sequence reads: CASIGTRQETQYF. CDR3 DNA: TGTGCCAGCATTGGGACAAGGCAAGAGACCCAGTACTTC.

This clonotype was observed a few times. V gene TRBV4-2 combines with J gene TRBJ1-1; possibly TRBD1 for D (5 bases). The CDR3 runs 16 residues. V was trimmed by 0 bases and J by 0 bases, leaving 11 bases between them. Germline assignment: CDR1 LGHNA and CDR2 YNFKEQ. CDR3 DNA: TGTGCCAGCAGCCAAGACGGTCAGGGACTGAACACTGAAGCTTTCTTT. This encodes CASSQDGQGLNTEAFF.

The chain uses TRBV28 and TRBJ1-6; D possibly corresponds to TRBD1 (5 bases). The V gene lost 6 bases and the J gene lost 10 bases, with 19 bases spanning the gap. This CDR3 spans 15 amino acids. Germline V lookup: CDR1 MDHEN, CDR2 SYDVKM. The CDR3 DNA follows: TGTGCCAGCAGATCGTCAGGGAGTGGAGAATCACCCCTCCACTTT. Translating gives CASRSSGSGESPLHF.

The chain recombines TRBV27 with TRBJ1-1; 12 bases align to TRBD1. The germline gives CDR1 MNHEY, CDR2 SMNVEV (reference sequence). V gave up 10 bases and J gave up 1 base; unmatched junction bases: 10. The CDR3 has 16 amino acids. CDR3 sequence: CATRYRDRGQNTEAFF. The CDR3 DNA reads TGTGCCACCCGTTACAGGGACAGGGGGCAGAACACTGAAGCTTTCTTT.

About this clonotype itself: One junction end disagrees with the germline gene, perhaps due to a read error. The V call is TRBV4-1, the J call TRBJ2-5; the D is unclear. Germline V CDR1 and CDR2: MGHRA, YSYEKL. The CDR3 consists of 14 residues. The CDR3 region has the DNA TGTGCCAACAGCCAAGAAAGGGCGGAGGAGACCCAGTACTTC. Its protein product is CANSQERAEETQYF.

The genes are TRBV6-1 and TRBJ1-1; D not certain. The CDR3 covers 14 residues. V lost 5 bases, J lost 4 bases, and 14 bases lay in between. Germline CDR1 is MNHNS and CDR2 is SASEGT. This CDR3 reads CASSSTVGVTEAFF. The CDR3 DNA follows: TGTGCCAGCAGTTCGACGGTCGGTGTCACTGAAGCTTTCTTT.

This clonotype was found many times. CDR3 amino acids: CASSSYGQGTDTQYF. The CDR3 DNA reads TGTGCCAGCAGCTCCTATGGACAGGGCACAGATACGCAGTATTTT. This chain joins TRBV7-2 and TRBJ2-3, with 7 bases aligning to TRBD1. V lost 4 bases to trimming and J lost 1 base; unmatched junction nucleotides: 5. This CDR3 is built from 15 residues. The germline V gene encodes CDR1 SGHTA and CDR2 FQGNSA.

A few counts support this clonotype. This chain's CDR3 is CASRVHLNTEAFF. For the CDR3, the DNA is TGTGCCAGCAGAGTACACTTGAACACTGAAGCTTTCTTT. The V call is TRBV27, the J call TRBJ1-1; no clear D. V dropped 6 bases and J dropped 0 bases, with 8 bases sitting between them. CDR3 size: 13 residues. The V gene's germline CDR1 is MNHEY and CDR2 SMNVEV (reference sequence).

The V call is TRBV28, the J call TRBJ1-5; tentative D call: TRBD1 (5 bases). The CDR3 has 14 amino acids. Trimming took 3 bases from V and 6 from J, leaving 12 bases between them. Germline lookup yields CDR1 MDHEN and CDR2 SYDVKM. The CDR3 loop reads CASSLGELSQPQHF. Here the CDR3 DNA reads TGTGCCAGCAGTTTGGGGGAATTGAGTCAGCCCCAGCATTTT.

The chain employs TRBV7-9 and TRBJ2-7; a possible D gene is TRBD1 (6 bases). CDR1 and CDR2 (germline): SEHNR, FQNEAQ (reference sequence). The V gene lost 1 base and the J gene lost 2 bases, with 15 bases spanning the gap. This CDR3 spans 16 amino acids. The DNA for the CDR3 is TGTGCCAGCAGCTTAGATGGAGAACAGGGAACCTACGAGCAGTACGTC. Amino acid sequence: CASSLDGEQGTYEQYV.

There are a few counts of this clonotype. This sequence joins TRBV6-1 and TRBJ2-7; TRBD1 might be the D (6 bases). Trimming stripped 1 base from V and 3 bases from J, with 16 bases between. The CDR3 totals 16 residues. CDR1 and CDR2 from the germline V gene are MNHNS and SASEGT. CDR3 sequence reads: CASSEVSGATDYEQYF. CDR3 in DNA: TGTGCCAGCAGTGAAGTGTCAGGGGCCACTGACTACGAGCAGTACTTC.

This clonotype appeared many times. The chain joins TRBV7-6 to TRBJ2-7; possible D gene TRBD1, 6 bases. Trimming shortened V by 4 bases and J by 3 bases, and 16 bases separated the two germline ends. CDR1 and CDR2 from the germline V gene are SGHVS and FNYEAQ. The CDR3 covers 15 residues. The CDR3: CASSSQPAGDYEQYF. For the CDR3, the DNA is TGTGCCAGCAGCTCCCAGCCGGCAGGGGACTACGAGCAGTACTTC.

About this clonotype itself: One end of the junction varies from germline; a read error may be responsible. The V and J genes are TRBV15 and TRBJ2-5, with 8 nucleotides matching TRBD2. The CDR3 has 15 residues. The germline CDR1 and CDR2 sequences are LNHNV and YYDKDF (reference sequence). CDR3 region: CATSGDAGGSETQYF. The CDR3 DNA reads as TGTGCCACCAGCGGAGATGCGGGGGGTAGCGAGACCCAGTACTTC.

This clonotype was counted between two and nine times. The rearrangement links TRBV28 to TRBJ2-3, with 11 bases lining up with TRBD1. The CDR3 length is 16 residues. V dropped 3 bases and J dropped 4; count of bases not matched to a gene: 6. In germline, CDR1 is MDHEN, CDR2 SYDVKM. In DNA, the CDR3 is TGTGCCAGCAGTTTGACCGGGACAGGGGGGTCAGATACGCAGTATTTT. Its protein is CASSLTGTGGSDTQYF.

The chain joins TRBV18 to TRBJ2-7; D possibly matches TRBD1 or TRBD2 (5 bases each). The CDR3 sequence is 15 residues long. Germline CDR1 KGHSH, CDR2 LQKENI. Between the trimmed V and J ends, which lost 3 bases and 5 bases, there was a span of 17 bases. In nucleotides, the CDR3 is TGTGCCAGCTCACCCGGTTGGGGCCGGGGACACGAGCAGTACTTC. This sequence encodes CASSPGWGRGHEQYF.

This clonotype has a handful of counts. The chain uses TRBV7-6 and TRBJ1-2, with D perhaps matching TRBD1 (5 bases). The germline V gene has CDR1 SGHVS and CDR2 FNYEAQ. The V end lost 5 bases, the J end lost 4 bases, and 17 bases lay between the germline ends. The CDR3 is 15 amino acids. CDR3 nucleotides: TGTGCCAGCAGCCCGGGACGGATCCCCCGCTATGGCTACACCTTC. Encoded protein: CASSPGRIPRYGYTF.

This clonotype has only one observation. The chain employs TRBV6-6 and TRBJ2-5; the match to TRBD2 covers 8 bases. V was clipped by 3 bases and J by 3 bases; unmatched bases: 6. The CDR3 loop spans 15 amino acids. The germline V gene encodes CDR1 MNHNY and CDR2 SVGAGI (reference sequence). The DNA of the CDR3 is TGTGCCAGCAGTTATCCCCCAGCGGGGGAAGAGACCCAGTACTTC. Amino acids: CASSYPPAGEETQYF.

This clonotype was counted a few times. The CDR3 spells CASSPGVSGQPQHF. CDR3 nucleotide sequence: TGTGCCAGCAGTCCAGGGGTCTCGGGTCAGCCCCAGCATTTT. The chain combines TRBV27 with TRBJ1-5; maybe TRBD1 (6 bases). In germline, CDR1 is MNHEY, CDR2 SMNVEV (reference sequence). The CDR3 contains 14 residues. Trimming took off 5 bases at V and 6 bases at J, with 14 bases between the two ends.

This clonotype was picked up many times. V is TRBV7-6 and J is TRBJ1-4; 8 bases fit TRBD1. Germline CDR1 SGHVS, CDR2 FNYEAQ. The CDR3 is 14 amino acids. V lost 2 bases to trimming and J lost 7 bases; unmatched junction nucleotides: 3. CDR3 coding DNA: TGTGCCAGCAGCTTACAGGGGGCCGGTGAAAAACTGTTTTTT. Translated: CASSLQGAGEKLFF.

This clonotype has more than one count but fewer than ten. This chain links TRBV12-3 or TRBV12-4 with TRBJ1-4; unclear D gene. The CDR3 has 14 amino acids. Between the trimmed V and J ends, which lost 6 bases and 3 bases, there was a span of 11 bases. As DNA, the CDR3 is TGTGCCAGCAGCCCCGCCTCAGCTAATGAAAAACTGTTTTTT. Translation gives CASSPASANEKLFF.

The CDR3 DNA reads as TGTGCCACCAATCCTGACAGGGCTCAGCCCCAGCATTTT. Translated, it gives CATNPDRAQPQHF. The chain couples TRBV15 to TRBJ1-5, with 7 bases that match TRBD1. Per the germline V gene, CDR1 is LNHNV and CDR2 is YYDKDF (reference sequence). Germline trimming cut 7 bases from V and 6 bases from J; bases unmatched to any gene: 6. The CDR3 runs 13 residues.

This clonotype occurred a few times. The J gene is TRBJ1-1, the V gene TRBV5-6, with no clear D. Germline V gives CDR1 SGHDT, CDR2 YYEEEE. The CDR3 has 14 residues. With 4 bases removed from V and 0 bases from J, the gap between germline ends came to 10 bases. This chain's CDR3 is CASSPRLLNTEAFF. CDR3 bases: TGTGCCAGCAGCCCCAGACTCTTGAACACTGAAGCTTTCTTT.

This chain uses TRBV7-9 with TRBJ1-6; tentative D call: TRBD1 (6 bases). Trimming removed 6 bases from V and 7 bases from J, with 16 bases in between. The CDR3 spans 15 residues. CDR1 SEHNR and CDR2 FQNEAQ come from the germline V gene (reference sequence). DNA for the CDR3: TGTGCCAGCAGTCTAGGCCAGGGACAAAATTCACCCCTCCACTTT. Its protein is CASSLGQGQNSPLHF. Filled out from reference TRBV7-9 and TRBJ1-6, the complete variable domain reads DTGVSQNPRHKITKRGQNVTFRCDPISEHNRLYWYRQTLGQGPEFLTYFQNEAQLEKSRLLSDRFSAERPKGSFSTLEIQRTEQGDSAMYLCASSLGQGQNSPLHFGNGTRLTVT.